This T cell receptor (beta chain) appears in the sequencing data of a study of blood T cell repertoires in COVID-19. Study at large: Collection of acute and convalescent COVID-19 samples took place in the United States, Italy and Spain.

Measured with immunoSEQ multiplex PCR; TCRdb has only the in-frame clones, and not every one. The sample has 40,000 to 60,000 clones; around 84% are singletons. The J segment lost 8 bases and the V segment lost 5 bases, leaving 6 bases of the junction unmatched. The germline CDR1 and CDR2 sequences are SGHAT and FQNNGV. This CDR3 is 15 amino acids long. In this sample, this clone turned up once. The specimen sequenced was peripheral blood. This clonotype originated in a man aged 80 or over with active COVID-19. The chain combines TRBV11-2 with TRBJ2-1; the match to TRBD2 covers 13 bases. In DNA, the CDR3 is TGTGCCAGCAGCACCCGACTAGCGGGAGGAGATGAGCAGTTCTTC. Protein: CASSTRLAGGDEQFF.